The clone carrying this TCR beta chain was seen only a few times. The sample has other DNA sequences that encode this CDR3 too. V lost 0 bases and J 3 bases, leaving 9 bases between the germline ends. Germline CDR1 and CDR2: LNHNV and YYDKDF (reference sequence). The CDR3 totals 15 residues. This entry is derived from a study of technical replicates of blood from several donors. This table comes from immunoSEQ multiplex PCR, and its TCRdb copy is limited to in-frame clones, with some not included. The sample lists some 48,000 clones; around nine tenths were seen once. This receptor was taken from a human donor in good health. Some clones in this sample may be carry-over from other donors' samples. The chain combines TRBV15 with TRBJ1-5; maybe TRBD1 (5 bases). The sample taken for sequencing was PBMCs. The CDR3 region has the DNA TGTGCCACCAGCAGAGATCAGGGAAACAATCAGCCCCAGCATTTT. Encoded protein: CATSRDQGNNQPQHF.